This TCR beta chain was captured in a study of breast tumors, draining lymph nodes, adjacent tissues. Findings and caveats of the study: Tumor and nontumor repertoires were significantly more similar in luminal-like than in basal-like breast cancer. Compared with lymph nodes, tumors were less diverse; compared with nontumor tissue, more. Tumor T cell lymph node origin was a supported hypothesis, not proven.

This clonotype was seen many times. Its specificity is unknown. Axillary draining lymph nodes of breast cancer patients supplied the node samples. Germline V gene data show CDR1 as DFQATT and CDR2 as SNEGSKA (reference sequence). V was pared by 5 bases and J by 2 bases, with 5 bases of the junction left unmatched. This CDR3 comprises 16 residues. TCRdb reprocessed the multiplex PCR reads via MiXCR and lists one record per CDR3 protein. The table records fewer than 200,000 distinct CDR3 sequences, about 33% of them present only once. Sample: axillary lymph node tissue. The source of this sequence is a female donor with breast cancer. Some clones in this sample may be carry-over from other donors' samples. This chain connects TRBV20-1 to TRBJ2-3; 15 bases fit TRBD2. As DNA, the CDR3 is TGCAGTGCTTCCGGGACTAGCGGGGGGCACACAGATACGCAGTATTTT. Translated: CSASGTSGGHTDTQYF.